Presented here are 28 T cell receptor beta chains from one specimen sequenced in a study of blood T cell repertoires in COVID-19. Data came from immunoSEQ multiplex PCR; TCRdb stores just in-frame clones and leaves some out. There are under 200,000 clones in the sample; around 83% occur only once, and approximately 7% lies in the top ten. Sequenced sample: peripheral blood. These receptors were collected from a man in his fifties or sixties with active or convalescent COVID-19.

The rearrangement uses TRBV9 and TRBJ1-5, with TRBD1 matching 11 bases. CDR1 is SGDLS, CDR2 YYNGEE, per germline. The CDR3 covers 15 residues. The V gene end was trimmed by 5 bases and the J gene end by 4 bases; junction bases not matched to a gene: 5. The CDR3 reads CASRADRGRNQPQHF. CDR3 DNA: TGTGCCAGCAGAGCGGACAGGGGGCGAAATCAGCCCCAGCATTTT.

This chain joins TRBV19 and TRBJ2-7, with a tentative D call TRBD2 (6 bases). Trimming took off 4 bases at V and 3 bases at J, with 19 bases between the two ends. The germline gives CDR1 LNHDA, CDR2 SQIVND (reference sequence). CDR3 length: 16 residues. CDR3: CASSTPGLPLGYEQYF. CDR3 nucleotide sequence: TGTGCCAGTAGTACCCCGGGACTCCCCTTGGGCTACGAGCAGTACTTC.

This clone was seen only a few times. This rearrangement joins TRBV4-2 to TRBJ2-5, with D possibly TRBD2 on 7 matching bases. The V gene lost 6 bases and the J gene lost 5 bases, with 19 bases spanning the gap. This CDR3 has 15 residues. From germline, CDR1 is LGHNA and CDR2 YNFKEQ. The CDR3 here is CASSPNDGGRETQYF. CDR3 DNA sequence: TGTGCCAGCAGTCCTAACGACGGGGGGCGTGAGACCCAGTACTTC.

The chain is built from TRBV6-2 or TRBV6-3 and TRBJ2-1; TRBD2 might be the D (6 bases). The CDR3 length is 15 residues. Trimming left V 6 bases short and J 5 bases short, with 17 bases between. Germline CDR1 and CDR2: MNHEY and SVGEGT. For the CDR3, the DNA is TGTGCCAGCAGCCTCCGGGACTCTATCAACAATGAGCAGTTCTTC. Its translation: CASSLRDSINNEQFF.

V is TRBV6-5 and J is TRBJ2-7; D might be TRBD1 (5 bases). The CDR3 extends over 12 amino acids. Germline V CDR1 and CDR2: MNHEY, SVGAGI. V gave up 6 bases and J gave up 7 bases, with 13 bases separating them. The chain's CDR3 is CASRDTRLEQYF. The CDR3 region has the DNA TGTGCCAGCAGGGACACCCGCTTGGAGCAGTACTTC.

CDR3 loop: CASSMWGSTNEKLFF. In DNA, the CDR3 is TGTGCCAGCAGCATGTGGGGCTCAACTAATGAAAAACTGTTTTTT. V usage is TRBV5-8 and J usage is TRBJ1-4, with D perhaps matching TRBD1 (5 bases). The V end was cut by 4 bases, the J end by 0 bases, with 10 bases between. Germline V gene sequence: CDR1 SGHTS, CDR2 YDEGEE. The CDR3 contains 15 residues.

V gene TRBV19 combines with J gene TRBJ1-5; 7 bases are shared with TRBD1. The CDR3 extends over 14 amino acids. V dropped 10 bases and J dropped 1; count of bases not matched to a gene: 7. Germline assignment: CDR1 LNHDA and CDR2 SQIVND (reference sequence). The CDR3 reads CATSTGTSNQPQHF. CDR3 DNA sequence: TGTGCCACCTCGACAGGGACAAGCAATCAGCCCCAGCATTTT.

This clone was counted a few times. DNA of the CDR3: TGTGCCAGCTCACGAAGCTCGGGACAGCTCTCCTATGGCTACACCTTC. Amino acid sequence: CASSRSSGQLSYGYTF. The rearrangement links TRBV18 to TRBJ1-2; 7 positions match TRBD1. This CDR3 has 16 residues. Germline V CDR1 and CDR2: KGHSH, LQKENI. V trimming: 4 bases; J trimming: 4 bases; junction bases outside the gene matches: 12.

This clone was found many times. The CDR3 reads CASSPTGGRDYGYTF. CDR3 sequence (DNA): TGTGCCAGCAGCCCAACGGGGGGCAGGGACTATGGCTACACCTTC. V is TRBV7-9 and J is TRBJ1-2; possibly TRBD1 for D (6 bases). Germline V gene sequence: CDR1 SEHNR, CDR2 FQNEAQ (reference sequence). V was pared by 5 bases and J by 3 bases, with 16 bases between. CDR3 size: 15 residues.

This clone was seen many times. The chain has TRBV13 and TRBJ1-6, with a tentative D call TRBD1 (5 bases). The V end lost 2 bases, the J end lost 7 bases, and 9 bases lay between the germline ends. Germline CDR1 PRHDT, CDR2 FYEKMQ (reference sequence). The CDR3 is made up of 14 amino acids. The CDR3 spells CASSLQGGNSPLHF. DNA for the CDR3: TGTGCCAGCAGCTTACAGGGTGGAAATTCACCCCTCCACTTT. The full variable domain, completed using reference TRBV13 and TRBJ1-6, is AAGVIQSPRHLIKEKRETATLKCYPIPRHDTVYWYQQGPGQDPQFLISFYEKMQSDKGSIPDRFSAQQFSDYHSELNMSSLELGDSALYFCASSLQGGNSPLHFGNGTRLTVT.

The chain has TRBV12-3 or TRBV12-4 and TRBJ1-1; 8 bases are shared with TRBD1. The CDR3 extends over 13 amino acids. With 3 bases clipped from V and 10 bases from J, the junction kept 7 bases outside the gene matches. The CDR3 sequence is CASSLDREYPAFF. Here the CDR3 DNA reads TGTGCCAGCAGTTTGGACAGGGAGTACCCAGCTTTCTTT.

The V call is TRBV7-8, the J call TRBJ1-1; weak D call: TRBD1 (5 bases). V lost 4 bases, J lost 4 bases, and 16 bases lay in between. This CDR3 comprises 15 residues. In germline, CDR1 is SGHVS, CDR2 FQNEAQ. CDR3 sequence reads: CASSSEQGRRTEAFF. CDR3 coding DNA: TGTGCCAGCAGCTCCGAGCAGGGTCGCCGCACTGAAGCTTTCTTT.

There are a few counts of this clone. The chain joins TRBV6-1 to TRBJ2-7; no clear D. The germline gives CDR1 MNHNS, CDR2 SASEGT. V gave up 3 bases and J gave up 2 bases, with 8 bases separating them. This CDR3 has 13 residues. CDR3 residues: CASSDRQTYEQYF. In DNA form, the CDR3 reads TGTGCCAGCAGTGACAGGCAGACCTACGAGCAGTACTTC.

This chain's CDR3 is CASSLGRGKNTEAFF. As DNA, the CDR3 is TGTGCCAGCAGCTTAGGCAGGGGGAAGAACACTGAAGCTTTCTTT. This rearrangement joins TRBV7-3 to TRBJ1-1; 7 positions match TRBD1. This CDR3 comprises 15 residues. Germline V lookup: CDR1 SGHTA, CDR2 FQGTGA. J gave up 1 base and V 2 bases, and 4 bases lay outside the gene matches.

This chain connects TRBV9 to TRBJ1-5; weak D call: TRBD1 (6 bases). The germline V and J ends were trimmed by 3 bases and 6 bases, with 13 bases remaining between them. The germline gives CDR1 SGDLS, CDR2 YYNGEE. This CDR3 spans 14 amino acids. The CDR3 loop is CASSEGGSGQPQHF. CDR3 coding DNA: TGTGCCAGCAGCGAAGGGGGTAGTGGTCAGCCCCAGCATTTT.

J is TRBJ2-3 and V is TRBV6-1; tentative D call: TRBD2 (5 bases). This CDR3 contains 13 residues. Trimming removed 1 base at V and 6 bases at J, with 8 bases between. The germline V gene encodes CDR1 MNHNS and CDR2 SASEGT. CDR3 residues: CASSEVLADTQYF. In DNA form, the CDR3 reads TGTGCCAGCAGTGAAGTGCTAGCCGATACGCAGTATTTT.

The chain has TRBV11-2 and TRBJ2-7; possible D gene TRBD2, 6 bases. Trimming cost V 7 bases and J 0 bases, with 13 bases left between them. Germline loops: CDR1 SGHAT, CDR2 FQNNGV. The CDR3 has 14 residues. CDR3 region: CASTGVQSSYEQYF. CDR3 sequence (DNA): TGTGCCAGCACGGGGGTCCAAAGCTCCTACGAGCAGTACTTC.

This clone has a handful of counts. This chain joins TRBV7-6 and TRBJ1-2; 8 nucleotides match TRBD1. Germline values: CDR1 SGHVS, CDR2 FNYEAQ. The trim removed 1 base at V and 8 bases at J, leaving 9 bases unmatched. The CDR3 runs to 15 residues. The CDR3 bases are TGTGCCAGCAGCTTAGAGGAGACAGGGGCTGGGGGCTACACCTTC. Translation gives CASSLEETGAGGYTF.

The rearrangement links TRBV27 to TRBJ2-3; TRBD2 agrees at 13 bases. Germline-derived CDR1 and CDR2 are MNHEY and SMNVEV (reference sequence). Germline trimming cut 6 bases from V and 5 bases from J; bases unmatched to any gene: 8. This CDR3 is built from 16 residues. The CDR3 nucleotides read TGTGCCAGCAGCAGTAGACTAGCGGGGGGAAGAGATACGCAGTATTTT. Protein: CASSSRLAGGRDTQYF.

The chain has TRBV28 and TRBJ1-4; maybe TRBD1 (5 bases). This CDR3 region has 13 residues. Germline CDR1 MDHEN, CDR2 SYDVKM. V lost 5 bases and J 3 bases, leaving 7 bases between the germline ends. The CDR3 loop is CASSQGANEKLFF. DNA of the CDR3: TGTGCCAGCAGTCAAGGGGCTAATGAAAAACTGTTTTTT.

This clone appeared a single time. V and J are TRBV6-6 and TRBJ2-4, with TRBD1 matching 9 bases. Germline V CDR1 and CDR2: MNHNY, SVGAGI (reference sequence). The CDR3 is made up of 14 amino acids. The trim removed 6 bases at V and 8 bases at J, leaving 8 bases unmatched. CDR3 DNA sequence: TGTGCCAGCAGGGAACAGGGGGCGGGTGACATTCAGTACTTC. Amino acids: CASREQGAGDIQYF.

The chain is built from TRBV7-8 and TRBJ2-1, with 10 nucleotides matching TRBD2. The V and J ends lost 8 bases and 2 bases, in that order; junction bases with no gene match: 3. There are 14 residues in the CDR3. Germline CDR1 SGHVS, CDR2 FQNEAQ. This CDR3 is CASQAGGTYNEQFF. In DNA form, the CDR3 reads TGTGCCAGCCAAGCGGGAGGGACCTACAATGAGCAGTTCTTC.

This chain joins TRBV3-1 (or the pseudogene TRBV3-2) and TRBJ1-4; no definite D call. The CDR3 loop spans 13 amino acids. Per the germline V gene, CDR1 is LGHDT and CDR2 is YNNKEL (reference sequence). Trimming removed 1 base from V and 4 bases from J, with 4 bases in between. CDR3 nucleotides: TGTGCCAGCAGCCAAGCAGGTAATGAAAAACTGTTTTTT. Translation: CASSQAGNEKLFF.

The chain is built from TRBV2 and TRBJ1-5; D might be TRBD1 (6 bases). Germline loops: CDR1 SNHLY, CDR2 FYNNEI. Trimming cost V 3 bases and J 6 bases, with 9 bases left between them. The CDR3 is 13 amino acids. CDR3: CASSDTGTQPQHF. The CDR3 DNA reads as TGTGCCAGCAGTGACACAGGGACTCAGCCCCAGCATTTT.

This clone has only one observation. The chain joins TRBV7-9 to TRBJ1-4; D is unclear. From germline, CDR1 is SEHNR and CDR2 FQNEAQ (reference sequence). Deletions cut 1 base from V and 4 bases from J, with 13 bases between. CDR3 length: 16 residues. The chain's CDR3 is CASSLVVLARNEKLFF. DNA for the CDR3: TGTGCCAGCAGCTTAGTTGTATTGGCCCGTAATGAAAAACTGTTTTTT.

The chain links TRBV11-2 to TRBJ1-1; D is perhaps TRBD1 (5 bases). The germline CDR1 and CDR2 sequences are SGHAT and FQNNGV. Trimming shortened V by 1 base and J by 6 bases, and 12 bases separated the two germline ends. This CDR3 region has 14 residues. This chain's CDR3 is CASSLVRGAAEAFF. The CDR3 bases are TGTGCCAGCAGCTTAGTTAGGGGCGCGGCTGAAGCTTTCTTT.

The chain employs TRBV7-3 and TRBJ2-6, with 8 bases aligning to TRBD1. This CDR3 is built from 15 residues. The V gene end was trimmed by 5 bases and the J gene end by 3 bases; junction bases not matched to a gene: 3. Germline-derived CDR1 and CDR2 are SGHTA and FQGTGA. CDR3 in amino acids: CASSQTGDGANVLTF. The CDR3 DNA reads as TGTGCCAGCAGCCAGACAGGGGATGGGGCCAACGTCCTGACTTTC.

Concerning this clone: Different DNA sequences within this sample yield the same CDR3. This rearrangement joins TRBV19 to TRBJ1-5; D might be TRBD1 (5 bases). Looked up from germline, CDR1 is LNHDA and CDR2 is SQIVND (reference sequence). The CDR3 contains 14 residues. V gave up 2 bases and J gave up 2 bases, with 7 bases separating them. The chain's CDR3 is CASSIWGGNQPQHF. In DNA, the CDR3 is TGTGCCAGTAGTATATGGGGGGGCAATCAGCCCCAGCATTTT.